The 26 T cell receptor beta chains below all came from one sample that was sequenced in a study of blood T cell repertoires in COVID-19. Clones were read by immunoSEQ multiplex PCR, and TCRdb kept only the in-frame ones, dropping some. The profile shows fewer than 500,000 clones, roughly 90% of them singletons. The sample consisted of peripheral blood. These receptors all stem from a woman in her thirties with active or convalescent COVID-19.

The rearrangement joins TRBV2 to TRBJ1-1, with D unresolved. Germline V gene data show CDR1 as SNHLY and CDR2 as FYNNEI. V shed 7 bases and J shed 1 base, with 16 bases lying between them. The length of the CDR3 is 15 residues. DNA for the CDR3: TGTGCCAGCATCCCCGATCTCCCAGGGAACACTGAAGCTTTCTTT. Its protein product is CASIPDLPGNTEAFF.

This chain links TRBV19 with TRBJ2-3, with TRBD1 identical over 9 bases. V lost 5 bases and J lost 2; bases outside the gene matches: 8. The CDR3 totals 16 residues. Looked up from germline, CDR1 is LNHDA and CDR2 is SQIVND (reference sequence). The CDR3 DNA reads TGTGCCAGTAGTTCTAACAGGGGGCTCGACACAGATACGCAGTATTTT. Translating it yields CASSSNRGLDTDTQYF. Based on the CDR3 plus reference TRBV19 and TRBJ2-3, the full variable domain is DGGITQSPKYLFRKEGQNVTLSCEQNLNHDAMYWYRQDPGQGLRLIYYSQIVNDFQKGDIAEGYSVSREKKESFPLTVTSAQKNPTAFYLCASSSNRGLDTDTQYFGPGTRLTVL.

The rearrangement links TRBV19 to TRBJ2-2; D may be TRBD1 (7 bases). CDR1 and CDR2 from the germline V gene are LNHDA and SQIVND (reference sequence). The V gene lost 3 bases and the J gene lost 3 bases, with 11 bases spanning the gap. The CDR3 sequence is 15 residues long. CDR3 sequence (DNA): TGTGCCAGTAGTATGGAGGGGGCGGACACCGGGGAGCTGTTTTTT. Translating gives CASSMEGADTGELFF.

This clone was observed once. The rearrangement uses TRBV19 and TRBJ1-2; 7 positions match TRBD1. J was trimmed by 2 bases and V by 7 bases; bases with no gene match: 16. Looked up from germline, CDR1 is LNHDA and CDR2 is SQIVND (reference sequence). The CDR3 covers 17 residues. As DNA, the CDR3 is TGTGCCAGTACCCACTCGGTAGGGGGCATTCTAAACTATGGCTACACCTTC. Translated: CASTHSVGGILNYGYTF.

This rearrangement joins TRBV10-1 to TRBJ2-7, with a possible D match to TRBD2 (5 bases). Germline CDR1 is WNHNN and CDR2 is SYGVQD (reference sequence). The CDR3 is 11 residues long. V lost 5 bases to trimming and J lost 7 bases, with 9 bases between them. The CDR3 reads CASSTTGEQYF. CDR3 DNA: TGCGCCAGCAGTACGACGGGGGAGCAGTACTTC.

The chain combines TRBV4-1 with TRBJ2-5; 10 bases fit TRBD2. J lost 1 base, V lost 4 bases, and 15 bases had no gene match. There are 19 residues in the CDR3. Germline CDR1 and CDR2: MGHRA and YSYEKL. CDR3 sequence: CASSPPTSGVSQRQETQYF. CDR3 in DNA: TGCGCCAGCAGCCCACCAACTAGCGGGGTCAGCCAACGCCAAGAGACCCAGTACTTC.

The genes are TRBV30 and TRBJ1-2, with a tentative D call TRBD1 (6 bases). This CDR3 contains 13 residues. Per germline, CDR1 GTSNPN and CDR2 SVGIG (reference sequence). V lost 2 bases and J 7 bases, leaving 14 bases between the germline ends. In DNA, the CDR3 is TGTGCCTGGAGTCCGGGGACCAGGGGTGGCTACACCTTC. Amino acids: CAWSPGTRGGYTF.

The chain uses TRBV5-1 and TRBJ2-7, with TRBD1 matching over 9 bases. V lost 3 bases, J lost 6 bases, and 7 bases stayed unmatched. Germline V gene lookup returns CDR1 SGHRS and CDR2 YFSETQ. The CDR3 extends over 14 amino acids. The CDR3, as DNA: TGCGCCAGCAGCTGGGACAGGGAGGGGGGCGAGCAGTACTTC. The encoded protein is CASSWDREGGEQYF.

The gene calls are TRBV11-2 and TRBJ2-3, with TRBD2 identical over 11 bases. This CDR3 spans 18 amino acids. The V gene's germline CDR1 is SGHAT and CDR2 FQNNGV. The V and J ends lost 2 bases and 0 bases, in that order; junction bases with no gene match: 7. The CDR3 reads CASSLMLAGGPSTDTQYF. The CDR3 DNA sequence: TGTGCCAGCAGCTTAATGTTAGCGGGAGGGCCTAGCACAGATACGCAGTATTTT.

This clone was found once. The chain links TRBV7-2 to TRBJ1-6; the D is unclear. CDR1 and CDR2 from the germline V gene are SGHTA and FQGNSA. CDR3 length equals 13 residues. V was clipped by 4 bases and J by 9 bases, with 10 bases between them. The CDR3 DNA reads as TGTGCCAGCAGCTCTACCCAATCTTCACCCCTCCACTTT. This codes for CASSSTQSSPLHF.

The rearrangement uses TRBV6-5 and TRBJ2-7; D perhaps matches TRBD1 (5 bases). This CDR3 has 14 residues. Germline CDR1 is MNHEY and CDR2 is SVGAGI. The ends were cut back, 5 bases at V and 6 bases at J, with 17 bases in the middle. CDR3 sequence reads: CASSQGGLVGEQYF. The CDR3 DNA reads TGTGCCAGCAGTCAGGGTGGGCTAGTCGGCGAGCAGTACTTC.

The chain couples TRBV4-2 to TRBJ2-2; D gene uncertain. Trimming removed 6 bases from V and 4 bases from J, with 6 bases in between. CDR1 is LGHNA and CDR2 is YNFKEQ in the germline V gene. The CDR3 has 12 amino acids. CDR3 region: CASRMSTGELFF. The CDR3 region has the DNA TGTGCCAGCAGGATGAGCACCGGGGAGCTGTTTTTT.

The rearrangement joins TRBV10-3 to TRBJ2-1, with 7 bases that match TRBD1. The junction had 4 bases not matched to a gene; V was cut back by 6 bases and J by 5 bases. The length of the CDR3 is 13 residues. Germline CDR1 reads ENHRY; CDR2 reads SYGVKD. CDR3 residues: CAISGTVDNEQFF. As DNA, the CDR3 is TGTGCCATCAGCGGGACAGTCGACAATGAGCAGTTCTTC.

The J gene is TRBJ2-5, the V gene TRBV5-4; D ambiguous. Germline V gene lookup returns CDR1 SGHNT and CDR2 YYREEE (reference sequence). V was trimmed by 0 bases and J by 6 bases, leaving 9 bases between them. The CDR3 is made up of 13 amino acids. The CDR3 is CASSLEAEKTQYF. The CDR3 DNA reads TGTGCCAGCAGCTTGGAAGCCGAAAAGACCCAGTACTTC.

This clone appeared a single time. V usage is TRBV6-1 and J usage is TRBJ1-5; TRBD1 might be the D (5 bases). Trimming shortened V by 3 bases and J by 6 bases, and 12 bases separated the two germline ends. CDR1 and CDR2 (germline): MNHNS, SASEGT. The CDR3 has 14 amino acids. Written as DNA, the CDR3 is TGTGCCAGCAGTGACCCAGGGCAGGGTCAGCCCCAGCATTTT. Residues: CASSDPGQGQPQHF.

On this clone itself: The identical CDR3 is also encoded by other nucleotide sequences in the sample. This chain uses TRBV18 with TRBJ1-2, with D unclear. The CDR3 has 13 amino acids. Trimming pared 0 bases from V and 4 bases from J, leaving 6 bases between. CDR1 and CDR2 from the germline V gene are KGHSH and LQKENI. The CDR3 DNA reads TGTGCCAGCTCACCACCGGGCCGCTATGGCTACACCTTC. Translation gives CASSPPGRYGYTF.

V and J are TRBV4-2 and TRBJ1-2; 7 bases align to TRBD1. After removal of 0 bases from V and 9 bases from J, the junction contained 19 bases not matched to a gene. CDR1 LGHNA and CDR2 YNFKEQ come from the germline V gene. This CDR3 is 18 amino acids long. The CDR3 DNA reads TGTGCCAGCAGCCAAGAGGGGGCTTTGTCCGGGACAGTGGCAAGCTACACCTTC. Its translation: CASSQEGALSGTVASYTF.

The V call is TRBV18, the J call TRBJ1-4; a possible D gene is TRBD1 (5 bases). From germline, CDR1 is KGHSH and CDR2 LQKENI. The V gene lost 2 bases and the J gene lost 2 bases, with 9 bases spanning the gap. CDR3 size: 15 residues. CDR3 sequence: CASSPTGGTNEKLFF. CDR3 nucleotides: TGTGCCAGCTCACCAACGGGGGGTACTAATGAAAAACTGTTTTTT.

The chain joins TRBV5-1 to TRBJ2-1; 8 nucleotides match TRBD2. This CDR3 has 15 residues. With 2 bases clipped from V and 5 bases from J, the junction kept 6 bases outside the gene matches. CDR1 and CDR2 (germline): SGHRS, YFSETQ. CDR3 in amino acids: CASSFERGLNNEQFF. The CDR3 nucleotides read TGCGCCAGCAGCTTTGAGCGGGGGCTGAACAATGAGCAGTTCTTC.

This rearrangement joins TRBV12-3 or TRBV12-4 to TRBJ1-2; 8 nucleotides line up with TRBD1. The CDR3 runs to 13 residues. Unmatched junction bases numbered 6, after V lost 4 bases and J lost 8 bases. In DNA form, the CDR3 reads TGTGCCAGCAGTTATACCCCAGGGGGCGGCTACACCTTC. It codes for CASSYTPGGGYTF.

The chain has TRBV7-9 and TRBJ1-4, with TRBD1 matching over 9 bases. The junction had 16 bases not matched to a gene; V was cut back by 3 bases and J by 8 bases. Germline CDR1 SEHNR, CDR2 FQNEAQ (reference sequence). The length of the CDR3 is 18 residues. The CDR3 coding sequence is TGTGCCAGCAGCTTTAGAGGGGACAGGGACCCTGTTATGGAAAAACTGTTTTTT. It codes for CASSFRGDRDPVMEKLFF.

The chain is built from TRBV10-2 and TRBJ1-3; a weak D match, TRBD1 (6 bases). Germline lookup yields CDR1 WSHSY and CDR2 SAAADI. V lost 6 bases and J 5 bases, leaving 14 bases between the germline ends. CDR3 length: 14 residues. In DNA form, the CDR3 reads TGCGCCAGCAGACCCGGACAGAGTAGAAACACCATATATTTT. Translation: CASRPGQSRNTIYF.

The chain carries TRBV2 and TRBJ2-3; unclear D gene. This CDR3 region has 14 residues. CDR1 and CDR2 from the germline V gene are SNHLY and FYNNEI. Between the trimmed V and J ends, which lost 5 bases and 2 bases, there was a span of 11 bases. The CDR3 reads CASSSGDNTDTQYF. CDR3 nucleotides: TGTGCCAGCAGTTCCGGCGACAACACAGATACGCAGTATTTT.

The J gene is TRBJ2-3, the V gene TRBV3-1 (or the pseudogene TRBV3-2); a possible D gene is TRBD1 (6 bases). From germline, CDR1 is LGHDT and CDR2 YNNKEL (reference sequence). CDR3 length: 15 amino acids. V lost 5 bases and J lost 2, with 14 bases in between. The CDR3 nucleotides are TGTGCCAGCAGCACCGAGACAGGAACCACAGATACGCAGTATTTT. Translated, it gives CASSTETGTTDTQYF.

This chain uses TRBV27 with TRBJ1-1; 8 bases align to TRBD1. The CDR3 covers 14 residues. Germline V gene lookup returns CDR1 MNHEY and CDR2 SMNVEV (reference sequence). With 7 bases clipped from V and 4 bases from J, the junction kept 8 bases outside the gene matches. Here the CDR3 DNA reads TGTGCCAGCACCAACACAGGGGGGAGCACTGAAGCTTTCTTT. Translated, it gives CASTNTGGSTEAFF.

J is TRBJ2-2 and V is TRBV29-1; 7 positions agree with TRBD1. CDR1 is SQVTM and CDR2 is ANQGSEA in the germline V gene. The CDR3 has 13 residues. This CDR3 reads CSGRDRGTGELFF. The CDR3 coding sequence is TGCAGTGGAAGGGACAGAGGCACCGGGGAGCTGTTTTTT.